Below, one T cell receptor beta chain is given with its context. This entry belongs to a study of blood T cell repertoires in COVID-19. Per germline, CDR1 SGHNT and CDR2 YYREEE (reference sequence). The CDR3 is made up of 17 amino acids. V was pared by 0 bases and J by 2 bases, with 9 bases of the junction left unmatched. In the original analysis: Estimation of nucleated cell counts relied on the amplification of reference gene primers. Libraries were prepared by immunoSEQ multiplex PCR; TCRdb keeps only in-frame clonotypes and omits some of them. The V and J calls and clone size were taken over from that table, and D and trimming were inferred from the DNA. The sample lists hundreds of thousands of clones; about 85% were seen once.

This receptor was identified in a woman in her fifties or sixties who had recovered from COVID-19. Sequencing input: peripheral blood. The chain couples TRBV5-4 to TRBJ1-2, with 8 bases matching TRBD1. The CDR3 DNA reads as TGTGCCAGCAGCTTGGCCGCGGACAGGGTGGCGAACTATGGCTACACCTTC. As protein: CASSLAADRVANYGYTF.